These T cell receptor beta chains were read from a single sample in a study of cytomegalovirus exposure and HLA in healthy donors. Sequencing used immunoSEQ multiplex PCR; TCRdb keeps in-frame clones, though not all of them. The sample has approximately 280,000 clones, around nine tenths seen once. Sequenced: PBMCs. These receptors all stem from a woman aged 18-29 years in good health and CMV-seronegative. CDR3s include the opening cysteine and the closing phenylalanine or tryptophan. Each record gives: D gene, clone size, V gene, J gene, CDR3 DNA, CDR3 protein. A D gene is named only where the DNA matches it firmly. Clone size is not always given. Where it is, it says once, few, many or a class for expanded clones.

D gene: .; clone size: .; V gene: TRBV28; J gene: TRBJ2-3; CDR3 DNA: TGTGCCAGCAGTTTAGAGGGCATCACAGATACGCAGTATTTT; CDR3 protein: CASSLEGITDTQYF
D gene: .; clone size: .; V gene: TRBV5-6; J gene: TRBJ2-7; CDR3 DNA: TGTGCCAGCAGCCCGGGAAGCTCCTACGAGCAGTACTTC; CDR3 protein: CASSPGSSYEQYF
D gene: TRBD2; clone size: once; V gene: TRBV7-2; J gene: TRBJ2-7; CDR3 DNA: TGTGCCAGCAGCTTGGGGACTAGCGGGAGTTCCTACGAGCAGTACTTC; CDR3 protein: CASSLGTSGSSYEQYF
D gene: .; clone size: once; V gene: TRBV6-5; J gene: TRBJ1-4; CDR3 DNA: TGTGCCAGCAGTGCCGGTAGGGGTACTAATGAAAAACTGTTTTTT; CDR3 protein: CASSAGRGTNEKLFF
D gene: .; clone size: .; V gene: TRBV7-3; J gene: TRBJ2-7; CDR3 DNA: TGTGCCAGCACCTTGGGGCCGGAAGAAAGCTCCTACGAGCAGTACTTC; CDR3 protein: CASTLGPEESSYEQYF
D gene: TRBD2; clone size: .; V gene: TRBV25-1; J gene: TRBJ2-1; CDR3 DNA: TGTGCCAGCAGTGAACTAGCGGGAGCAGTTGAGCAGTTCTTC; CDR3 protein: CASSELAGAVEQFF
D gene: .; clone size: .; V gene: TRBV9; J gene: TRBJ2-1; CDR3 DNA: TGTGCCAGCAGCGAAGGGGTGAGTTACAATGAGCAGTTCTTC; CDR3 protein: CASSEGVSYNEQFF
D gene: .; clone size: .; V gene: TRBV7-2; J gene: TRBJ1-2; CDR3 DNA: TGTGCCAGCAGCTATAAACAGGGCTATGGCTACACCTTC; CDR3 protein: CASSYKQGYGYTF
D gene: TRBD2; clone size: .; V gene: TRBV11-2; J gene: TRBJ2-1; CDR3 DNA: TGTGCCAGCAGATCATGGGCTAGCGGAAACAATGAGCAGTTCTTC; CDR3 protein: CASRSWASGNNEQFF
D gene: .; clone size: .; V gene: TRBV6-5; J gene: TRBJ2-3; CDR3 DNA: TGTGCCAGCAGTTGGTCCGGGGGCACAGATACGCAGTATTTT; CDR3 protein: CASSWSGGTDTQYF
D gene: TRBD1; clone size: .; V gene: TRBV5-1; J gene: TRBJ1-2; CDR3 DNA: TGCGCCAGCAGCGAAGACAGGGGGCACGGCTACACCTTC; CDR3 protein: CASSEDRGHGYTF
D gene: .; clone size: .; V gene: TRBV18; J gene: TRBJ1-1; CDR3 DNA: TGTGCCAGCTCACCACCGTTCGGGGGAGGGAACACTGAAGCTTTCTTT; CDR3 protein: CASSPPFGGGNTEAFF
D gene: .; clone size: .; V gene: TRBV7-3; J gene: TRBJ2-7; CDR3 DNA: TGTGCCAGCAGCTCTGTGGGGGGTGACGAGCAGTACTTC; CDR3 protein: CASSSVGGDEQYF
D gene: TRBD1; clone size: once; V gene: TRBV28; J gene: TRBJ1-2; CDR3 DNA: TGTGCCAGCAGTTCCGCCGTAGGGGGCAGGTTTGGCTACACCTTC; CDR3 protein: CASSSAVGGRFGYTF
D gene: TRBD2; clone size: .; V gene: TRBV5-4; J gene: TRBJ2-3; CDR3 DNA: TGTGCCAGCAGCCGGACTAGCGGGAGTCCCCGAGGCACAGATACGCAGTATTTT; CDR3 protein: CASSRTSGSPRGTDTQYF
D gene: TRBD1; clone size: once; V gene: TRBV7-9; J gene: TRBJ1-6; CDR3 DNA: TGTGCCAGCAGCTTAGGGGACAGGGGGTGGAATTCACCCCTCCACTTT; CDR3 protein: CASSLGDRGWNSPLHF
D gene: .; clone size: .; V gene: TRBV7-9; J gene: TRBJ2-1; CDR3 DNA: TGTGCCAGCAGCTTAGGAGCCAATGAGCAGTTCTTC; CDR3 protein: CASSLGANEQFF
D gene: TRBD2; clone size: once; V gene: TRBV27; J gene: TRBJ2-3; CDR3 DNA: TGTGCCAGCAGTTTAGAGGGAGGGCCCACCACAGATACGCAGTATTTT; CDR3 protein: CASSLEGGPTTDTQYF
D gene: TRBD1; clone size: .; V gene: TRBV28; J gene: TRBJ2-3; CDR3 DNA: TGTGCCATCATCCCGGGGACAGAAAACACAGATACGCAGTATTTT; CDR3 protein: CAIIPGTENTDTQYF
D gene: TRBD1; clone size: .; V gene: TRBV4-1; J gene: TRBJ2-5; CDR3 DNA: TGCGCCAGCAGCCTCGGTAGGGGACAGGGCAGAGCGACAAATCCTAAAGAGACCCAGTACTTC; CDR3 protein: CASSLGRGQGRATNPKETQYF
D gene: TRBD1; clone size: .; V gene: TRBV6-1; J gene: TRBJ1-5; CDR3 DNA: TGTGCCAGCAGTGGACAGGGTCGTCAGCCCCAGCATTTT; CDR3 protein: CASSGQGRQPQHF
D gene: .; clone size: .; V gene: TRBV19; J gene: TRBJ2-7; CDR3 DNA: TGTGCCAGTGTACAGGGAAACGAGCAGTACTTC; CDR3 protein: CASVQGNEQYF
D gene: .; clone size: few; V gene: TRBV4-1; J gene: TRBJ1-5; CDR3 DNA: TGCGCCAGCAGCCACTCAGGAGGGAGCAATCAGCCCCAGCATTTT; CDR3 protein: CASSHSGGSNQPQHF
D gene: TRBD1; clone size: .; V gene: TRBV6-1; J gene: TRBJ2-2; CDR3 DNA: TGTGCCAGCAGTGAAGCGTTACCGGGACAGGGTTCCCCCGGGGAGCTGTTTTTT; CDR3 protein: CASSEALPGQGSPGELFF
D gene: TRBD1; clone size: .; V gene: TRBV6-6; J gene: TRBJ2-7; CDR3 DNA: TGTGCCAGCCGGGGCCGGGACAGCCTATACGAGCAGTACTTC; CDR3 protein: CASRGRDSLYEQYF
D gene: TRBD1; clone size: .; V gene: TRBV6-5; J gene: TRBJ2-7; CDR3 DNA: TGTGCCAGCAGTTACGCAGGGGGCTACGAGCAGTACTTC; CDR3 protein: CASSYAGGYEQYF
D gene: .; clone size: .; V gene: TRBV2; J gene: TRBJ2-7; CDR3 DNA: TGTGCCAGCAGTGAAGGGCAGGGGCCTGCCCGGGGAGAGCAGTACTTC; CDR3 protein: CASSEGQGPARGEQYF
D gene: .; clone size: few; V gene: TRBV2; J gene: TRBJ1-2; CDR3 DNA: TGTGCCAGCAGCACAGCTACTAACTATGGCTACACCTTC; CDR3 protein: CASSTATNYGYTF
D gene: TRBD2; clone size: .; V gene: TRBV10-3; J gene: TRBJ2-2; CDR3 DNA: TGTGCCATCAGTGGAGCGGGAGGCACCAACACCGGGGAGCTGTTTTTT; CDR3 protein: CAISGAGGTNTGELFF
D gene: TRBD2; clone size: .; V gene: TRBV6-4; J gene: TRBJ2-1; CDR3 DNA: TGTGCCAGCAGGTCCGGGGGTGAGGGCGGGAGGGCTCGCAATGAGCAGTTCTTC; CDR3 protein: CASRSGGEGGRARNEQFF
D gene: .; clone size: few; V gene: TRBV5-1; J gene: TRBJ2-2; CDR3 DNA: TGCGCCAGCAGCTTGAAACAGGGTTTAGTCGGGGAGCTGTTTTTT; CDR3 protein: CASSLKQGLVGELFF
D gene: .; clone size: .; V gene: TRBV9; J gene: TRBJ1-5; CDR3 DNA: TGTGCCAGCAGCGTAGATGGGGGGCAGCCCCAGCATTTT; CDR3 protein: CASSVDGGQPQHF
D gene: TRBD2; clone size: .; V gene: TRBV29-1; J gene: TRBJ2-1; CDR3 DNA: TGCAGCGTTTTTGGGGACCTTCGGGGGGGCAATGAGCAGTTCTTC; CDR3 protein: CSVFGDLRGGNEQFF
D gene: TRBD2; clone size: .; V gene: TRBV7-3; J gene: TRBJ2-1; CDR3 DNA: TGTGCCAGCAGCTTAATGCCGGGACTAGCGGGAGTGGTCAATGAGCAGTTCTTC; CDR3 protein: CASSLMPGLAGVVNEQFF
D gene: TRBD1; clone size: .; V gene: TRBV23-1; J gene: TRBJ1-5; CDR3 DNA: TGCGCCAGCAGTCTAGGGACAGGGGAAAACCTTCCCGCCCCTTATAGCAATCAGCCCCAGCATTTT; CDR3 protein: CASSLGTGENLPAPYSNQPQHF
D gene: .; clone size: .; V gene: TRBV28; J gene: TRBJ1-5; CDR3 DNA: TGTGCCAGCAGTGACTTTCAAGGGACACTCAATCAGCCCCAGCATTTT; CDR3 protein: CASSDFQGTLNQPQHF
D gene: .; clone size: .; V gene: TRBV25-1; J gene: TRBJ2-5; CDR3 DNA: TGTGCCAGCAGTGAACCGACAGGAACCCAAGAGACCCAGTACTTC; CDR3 protein: CASSEPTGTQETQYF